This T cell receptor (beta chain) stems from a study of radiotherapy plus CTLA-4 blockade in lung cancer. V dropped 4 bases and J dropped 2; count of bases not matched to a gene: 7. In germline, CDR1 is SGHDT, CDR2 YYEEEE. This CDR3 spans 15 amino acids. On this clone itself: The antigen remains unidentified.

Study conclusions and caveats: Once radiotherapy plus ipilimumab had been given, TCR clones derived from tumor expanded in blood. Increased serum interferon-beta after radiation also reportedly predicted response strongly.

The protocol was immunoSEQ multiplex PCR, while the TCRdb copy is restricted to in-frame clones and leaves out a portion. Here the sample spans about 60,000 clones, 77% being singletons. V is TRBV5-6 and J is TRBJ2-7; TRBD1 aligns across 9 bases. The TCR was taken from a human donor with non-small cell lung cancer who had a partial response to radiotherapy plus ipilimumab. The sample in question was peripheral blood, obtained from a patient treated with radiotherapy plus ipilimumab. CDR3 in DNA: TGTGCCAGCAGCCCGGACAGGGGTAGCGCCTACGAGCAGTACTTC. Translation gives CASSPDRGSAYEQYF.